A single sample gave rise to the 17 T cell receptor beta chains below, sequenced in a study of blood T cell repertoires in COVID-19. TCRdb's copy holds only in-frame clones and misses some; the assay was immunoSEQ multiplex PCR. This table has a few hundred thousand clones, under 90% appearing once. Sequencing was performed on PBMCs or T cells enriched from blood (not recorded which). The source is a woman between 45 and 60 years old who had been exposed to COVID-19.

The chain links TRBV5-1 to TRBJ1-1; TRBD1 aligns across 9 bases. The germline gives CDR1 SGHRS, CDR2 YFSETQ. The CDR3 runs 14 residues. The V segment lost 4 bases and the J segment 6 bases; nucleotides outside the gene matches: 7. DNA for the CDR3: TGCGCCAGCAGCCAAACACAGGGGGCCTCTGAAGCTTTCTTT. Translating gives CASSQTQGASEAFF.

J is TRBJ1-4 and V is TRBV7-6; 10 nucleotides line up with TRBD1. The CDR3 spans 14 residues. V shed 5 bases and J 7 bases; nucleotides not matched to a gene: 4. The germline CDR1 and CDR2 sequences are SGHVS and FNYEAQ. In nucleotides, the CDR3 is TGTGCCAGCAGCCAGGGACAGGGGTCTGAAAAACTGTTTTTT. It encodes CASSQGQGSEKLFF.

This clone occurred a few times. The V gene is TRBV9, the J gene TRBJ1-6; maybe TRBD1 (6 bases). The CDR3 is 15 residues long. Germline lookup yields CDR1 SGDLS and CDR2 YYNGEE. Trimming took off 0 bases at V and 8 bases at J, with 12 bases between the two ends. In DNA form, the CDR3 reads TGTGCCAGCAGCGTAGAACAGGGCCCTTATTCACCCCTCCACTTT. Amino acid sequence: CASSVEQGPYSPLHF.

V gene TRBV28 combines with J gene TRBJ2-1, with 8 bases that match TRBD2. The germline V gene encodes CDR1 MDHEN and CDR2 SYDVKM. V trimming: 11 bases; J trimming: 3 bases; junction bases outside the gene matches: 12. CDR3 size: 15 residues. CDR3 in amino acids: CASSGAGGYYNEQFF. The CDR3 nucleotides are TGTGCCTCAAGCGGGGCGGGGGGCTACTACAATGAGCAGTTCTTC.

The J gene is TRBJ2-5, the V gene TRBV2; possible D gene TRBD2, 6 bases. The CDR3 is 13 residues long. CDR1 is SNHLY and CDR2 is FYNNEI in the germline V gene. V lost 7 bases, J lost 5 bases, and 14 bases lay in between. The CDR3 sequence is CASITSREETQYF. The CDR3 coding sequence is TGTGCCAGCATTACGTCACGGGAGGAGACCCAGTACTTC.

V is TRBV3-1 (or the pseudogene TRBV3-2) and J is TRBJ2-3, with 14 bases that match TRBD2. CDR1 LGHDT and CDR2 YNNKEL come from the germline V gene (reference sequence). Trimming took 2 bases from V and 9 from J; bases not matched to a gene: 13. CDR3 length equals 18 residues. CDR3 in DNA: TGTGCCAGCAGCCAACTACCCCCGACTAGCGGGGGGGCGGGCACGCAGTATTTT. It yields the protein CASSQLPPTSGGAGTQYF.

The CDR3 loop reads CATDPGTGQYEQYF. CDR3 nucleotide sequence: TGTGCCACCGATCCCGGGACAGGACAATACGAGCAGTACTTC. This sequence joins TRBV7-9 and TRBJ2-7; 8 nucleotides align to TRBD1. V gave up 10 bases and J gave up 4 bases; unmatched junction bases: 12. The CDR3 length is 14 residues. Germline CDR1 and CDR2: SEHNR and FQNEAQ (reference sequence).

This clone was recorded only once. The chain is built from TRBV7-2 and TRBJ2-1; 9 nucleotides match TRBD2. The CDR3 spans 16 residues. The germline CDR1 and CDR2 sequences are SGHTA and FQGNSA. The trim removed 1 base at V and 12 bases at J, leaving 13 bases unmatched. In nucleotides, the CDR3 is TGTGCCAGCAGCTTAGTCAGGCGGGGGGGCCAACCTGCGCAGTTCTTC. It translates to CASSLVRRGGQPAQFF.

The chain couples TRBV7-2 to TRBJ1-3, with 8 bases aligning to TRBD1. The CDR3 is 17 residues long. V gave up 1 base and J gave up 4 bases; unmatched junction bases: 9. CDR1 and CDR2 (germline): SGHTA, FQGNSA. The CDR3 loop reads CASSLEGTRTGGNTIYF. CDR3 DNA sequence: TGTGCCAGCAGCTTAGAGGGGACTCGGACAGGGGGAAACACCATATATTTT. Full variable domain (remainder filled in from reference TRBV7-2 and TRBJ1-3): GAGVSQSPSNKVTEKGKDVELRCDPISGHTALYWYRQSLGQGLEFLIYFQGNSAPDKSGLPSDRFSAERTGGSVSTLTIQRTQQEDSAVYLCASSLEGTRTGGNTIYFGEGSWLTVV.

The chain couples TRBV12-3 or TRBV12-4 to TRBJ1-5; D gene uncertain. Trimming took off 2 bases at V and 5 bases at J, with 7 bases between the two ends. The CDR3 runs to 13 residues. The DNA of the CDR3 is TGTGCCAGCAGTTTAAGTTCGGATCAGCCCCAGCATTTT. This codes for CASSLSSDQPQHF.

This chain connects TRBV30 to TRBJ1-1; D is perhaps TRBD1 (5 bases). This CDR3 has 17 residues. The germline V gene has CDR1 GTSNPN and CDR2 SVGIG (reference sequence). The V end lost 0 bases, the J end lost 1 base, and 18 bases lay between the germline ends. CDR3 region: CAWSVRGGVMGNTEAFF. CDR3 nucleotides: TGTGCCTGGAGTGTACGGGGAGGGGTGATGGGGAACACTGAAGCTTTCTTT.

This rearrangement joins TRBV4-1 to TRBJ2-2; 10 nucleotides line up with TRBD2. This CDR3 contains 15 residues. V was clipped by 8 bases and J by 7 bases; unmatched bases: 10. Germline CDR1 is MGHRA and CDR2 is YSYEKL. Written as DNA, the CDR3 is TGCGCCAGCGAGATAGCGGGGGGCCTGAGCGGGGAGCTGTTTTTT. Amino acid sequence: CASEIAGGLSGELFF.

The chain links TRBV5-8 to TRBJ2-1, with D possibly TRBD2 on 7 matching bases. There are 13 residues in the CDR3. CDR1 SGHTS and CDR2 YDEGEE come from the germline V gene. The germline V and J ends were trimmed by 3 bases and 8 bases, with 12 bases remaining between them. This CDR3 reads CASSSQGGYEQFF. CDR3 sequence (DNA): TGTGCCAGCAGCTCACAGGGAGGGTATGAGCAGTTCTTC.

The chain links TRBV4-1 to TRBJ2-7; TRBD2 agrees at 8 bases. After removal of 0 bases from V and 3 bases from J, the junction contained 10 bases not matched to a gene. This CDR3 has 17 residues. From germline, CDR1 is MGHRA and CDR2 YSYEKL. The CDR3 loop reads CASSQDRIAGNIYEQYF. CDR3 DNA: TGCGCCAGCAGCCAAGATCGGATAGCGGGGAACATCTACGAGCAGTACTTC.

This chain links TRBV3-1 (or the pseudogene TRBV3-2) with TRBJ2-2, with D possibly being TRBD1 (5 bases). V lost 1 base and J lost 9, with 15 bases in between. Germline V gene sequence: CDR1 LGHDT, CDR2 YNNKEL (reference sequence). The CDR3 contains 15 residues. This CDR3 is CASSQVTRVVRELFF. The CDR3 DNA sequence: TGTGCCAGCAGCCAAGTCACCAGGGTTGTTAGGGAGCTGTTTTTT.

The V call is TRBV5-4, the J call TRBJ2-5; tentatively, D is TRBD2 (5 bases). CDR3 length: 17 residues. The germline CDR1 and CDR2 sequences are SGHNT and YYREEE (reference sequence). V gave up 0 bases and J gave up 0 bases, with 15 bases separating them. DNA of the CDR3: TGTGCCAGCAGCTTGGCTGCGATTCCGGGGTACCAAGAGACCCAGTACTTC. Its translation: CASSLAAIPGYQETQYF.

This chain links TRBV28 with TRBJ1-6; no definite D call. V shed 6 bases and J shed 7 bases, with 10 bases lying between them. The V gene's germline CDR1 is MDHEN and CDR2 SYDVKM. CDR3 length equals 13 residues. CDR3 protein: CASRPGGNSPLHF. For the CDR3, the DNA is TGTGCCAGCAGACCAGGCGGGAATTCACCCCTCCACTTT.